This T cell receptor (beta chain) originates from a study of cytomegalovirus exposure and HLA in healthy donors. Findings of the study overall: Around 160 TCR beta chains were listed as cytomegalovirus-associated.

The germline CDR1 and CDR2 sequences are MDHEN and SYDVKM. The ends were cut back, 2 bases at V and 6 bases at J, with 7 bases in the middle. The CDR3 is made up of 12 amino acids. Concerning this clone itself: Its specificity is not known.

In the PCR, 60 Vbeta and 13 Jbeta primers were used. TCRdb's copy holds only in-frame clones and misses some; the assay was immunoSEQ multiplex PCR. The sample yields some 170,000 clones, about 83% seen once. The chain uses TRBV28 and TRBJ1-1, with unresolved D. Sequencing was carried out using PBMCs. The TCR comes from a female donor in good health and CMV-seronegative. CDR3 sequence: CASSLGGAEAFF. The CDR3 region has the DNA TGTGCCAGCAGTTTAGGCGGAGCTGAAGCTTTCTTT.